Listed below are T cell receptor beta chains from one sample, sequenced in a study of OX40 agonist ivuxolimab in advanced cancers. Method: immunoSEQ multiplex PCR; TCRdb's copy keeps in-frame clones and lacks some. The sample has about 62,000 clones, 79% seen once; the top ten hold about a tenth. Sequencing used CD4+ or CD8+ T cells sorted from blood, obtained in a trial of the OX40 agonist ivuxolimab. The origin of the receptors is an adult with an advanced solid tumor such as melanoma, head and neck, liver or kidney cancer. Both conserved end residues are part of each CDR3. The D gene is left open where the match is weak. Some rows have no size entry. The others give once, few or many, or a class for an expanded clone.

clone size | J gene | CDR3 length | V gene | D gene | CDR3 DNA | CDR3 protein
NA | TRBJ2-3 | 15 | TRBV7-2 | TRBD2 | TGTGCCAGCAGCTTACAAGCGGGAGTCACAGATACGCAGTATTTT | CASSLQAGVTDTQYF
NA | TRBJ2-5 | 14 | TRBV7-9 | NA | TGTGCCAGCAGCTTAACACAGGGAAAAGAGACCCAGTACTTC | CASSLTQGKETQYF
NA | TRBJ2-5 | 11 | TRBV20-1 | NA | TGCAGTGCTAACATTCTGGAGACCCAGTACTTC | CSANILETQYF
NA | TRBJ2-7 | 18 | TRBV4-1 | TRBD2 | TGCGCCAGCAGCCCGCTTAGCCTGACTAGCGGTGATCCCTACGAGCAGTACTTC | CASSPLSLTSGDPYEQYF
NA | TRBJ1-5 | 13 | TRBV25-1 | NA | TGTGCCAGCGCCCAAGGGCCGGCCCAGCCCCAGCATTTT | CASAQGPAQPQHF
NA | TRBJ2-1 | 15 | TRBV4-3 | NA | TGCGCCAGCAGCCAAGAATGGCTAGAAGGGAGTGAGCAGTTCTTC | CASSQEWLEGSEQFF
NA | TRBJ2-5 | 16 | TRBV6-4 | TRBD2 | TGTGCCAGCAGGGCGACTAGCGGGGGGGGTAAAGAGACCCAGTACTTC | CASRATSGGGKETQYF
few | TRBJ1-6 | 14 | TRBV6-6 | TRBD1 | TGTGCCAGCAGTTCGACAGGGTCGAGTTCACCCCTCCACTTT | CASSSTGSSSPLHF
NA | TRBJ1-2 | 15 | TRBV27 | NA | TGTGCCAGCAGTCTCAGGGACACCCCTAACTATGGCTACACCTTC | CASSLRDTPNYGYTF
NA | TRBJ2-5 | 14 | TRBV5-6 | NA | TGTGCCAGCAGCTTCGACAGAGCCCGAGAGACCCAGTACTTC | CASSFDRARETQYF
NA | TRBJ2-5 | 15 | TRBV2 | NA | TGTGCCAGCGCTCCAAGGAGACTAGGCCAAGAGACCCAGTACTTC | CASAPRRLGQETQYF
NA | TRBJ2-1 | 15 | TRBV10-3 | TRBD2 | TGTGCCATCAGTGAGGGCGGGGGCTCCTACAATGAGCAGTTCTTC | CAISEGGGSYNEQFF
NA | TRBJ2-7 | 15 | TRBV6-6 | NA | TGTGCCAGCAGTCCAGGGGGGACACCGGGAGGCCAGCAGTACTTC | CASSPGGTPGGQQYF
many | TRBJ1-6 | 13 | TRBV25-1 | NA | TGTGCCAGCAGTGAACAGGGTAATTCACCCCTCCACTTT | CASSEQGNSPLHF
NA | TRBJ2-5 | 14 | TRBV6-6 | TRBD1 | TGTGCCAGCAGCCCGGGCAGGGGGATACAGACCCAGTACTTC | CASSPGRGIQTQYF
NA | TRBJ2-3 | 15 | TRBV5-1 | TRBD1 | TGCGCCAGCAGCTTCCCCCAGGGGGCTGGAGATACGCAGTATTTT | CASSFPQGAGDTQYF
once | TRBJ1-6 | 15 | TRBV6-5 | NA | TGTGCCAGCAGTTACTCCGGACAGATTAATTCACCCCTCCACTTT | CASSYSGQINSPLHF
few | TRBJ2-7 | 16 | TRBV7-9 | TRBD1 | TGTGCCAGCAGCCCTAAAGGTTGGGACAGCACCTACGAGCAGTACTTC | CASSPKGWDSTYEQYF
NA | TRBJ2-5 | 18 | TRBV5-6 | TRBD2 | TGTGCCAGCAGCCGGCGGACTAGCGGGGTCGCTCCGGGGGTGACCCAGTACTTC | CASSRRTSGVAPGVTQYF
once | TRBJ2-1 | 16 | TRBV12-5 | NA | TGTGCTAGTTGCGAAGAAGGGCTGAACTCCTACAATGAGCAGTTCTTC | CASCEEGLNSYNEQFF
few | TRBJ2-5 | 14 | TRBV11-2 | NA | TGTGCCAGCAGCTTCCCAATGCACAAAGAGACCCAGTACTTC | CASSFPMHKETQYF
NA | TRBJ2-7 | 17 | TRBV4-3 | TRBD1 | TGCGCCAGCAGCCAAGGGGTCCCGACAGGGGTTCTCTACGAGCAGTACTTC | CASSQGVPTGVLYEQYF
NA | TRBJ2-1 | 16 | TRBV11-2 | NA | TGTGCCAGCAGCCTAATACAGGGTTGGAAATACAATGAGCAGTTCTTC | CASSLIQGWKYNEQFF
NA | TRBJ2-3 | 15 | TRBV29-1 | TRBD1 | TGCAGCGTTGAGGAGGGGCAGGGGGCACGGGATACGCAGTATTTT | CSVEEGQGARDTQYF
NA | TRBJ2-1 | 15 | TRBV7-9 | TRBD1 | TGTGCCAGCAGCTTATGGGACAGGGAATACAATGAGCAGTTCTTC | CASSLWDREYNEQFF
NA | TRBJ2-1 | 16 | TRBV4-1 | TRBD2 | TGCGCCAGCAGCCAGAAGACTAGCGGTCCCTTCTATGAGCAGTTCTTC | CASSQKTSGPFYEQFF
NA | TRBJ1-4 | 13 | TRBV11-2 | NA | TGTGCCAGCAGCTTAAGGGAGGGGGAAAAACTGTTTTTT | CASSLREGEKLFF
NA | TRBJ2-7 | 13 | TRBV9 | NA | TGTGCCAGCAGCGGGCCAGGGGACTACGAGCAGTACTTC | CASSGPGDYEQYF
NA | TRBJ2-7 | 13 | TRBV6-6 | NA | TGTGCCAGCAGTTTCCAACCGCACTACGAGCAGTACTTC | CASSFQPHYEQYF
NA | TRBJ1-4 | 15 | TRBV6-5 | NA | TGTGCCAGCAGTTACTTGACAGGAACTAATGAAAAACTGTTTTTT | CASSYLTGTNEKLFF
NA | TRBJ2-1 | 17 | TRBV9 | TRBD1 | TGTGCCAGCAGCGCCTCCGCCCACAGGGGGTCTTACAATGAGCAGTTCTTC | CASSASAHRGSYNEQFF
once | TRBJ2-1 | 15 | TRBV7-7 | TRBD2 | TGTGCCAGCAGCTTAGCTAGCGGGACGTACAATGAGCAGTTCTTC | CASSLASGTYNEQFF
NA | TRBJ2-3 | 16 | TRBV4-1 | TRBD2 | TGCGCCAGCAGAAACTCGGGGGGGTTTAGCACAGATACGCAGTATTTT | CASRNSGGFSTDTQYF
NA | TRBJ1-2 | 14 | TRBV5-4 | NA | TGTGCCAGCAGCAGAACAGGAGTTAACTATGGCTACACCTTC | CASSRTGVNYGYTF
NA | TRBJ2-5 | 14 | TRBV7-2 | NA | TGTGCCAGCAGCTTAGGGGGGAGCCAAGAGACCCAGTACTTC | CASSLGGSQETQYF
many | TRBJ1-3 | 13 | TRBV9 | NA | TGTGCCAGCAGAGGGGGGACCGGAAACACCATATATTTT | CASRGGTGNTIYF
NA | TRBJ2-7 | 15 | TRBV5-5 | TRBD2 | TGTGCCAGCAGCTTGGTGCCTGGGGGGGTCGACGAGCAGTACTTC | CASSLVPGGVDEQYF
NA | TRBJ2-7 | 14 | TRBV5-5 | NA | TGTGCCAGCAGCCTGCCAAATCCCGGACACGAGCAGTACTTC | CASSLPNPGHEQYF
NA | TRBJ1-1 | 14 | TRBV9 | TRBD1 | TGTGCCAGCAGCGTAACAGGGGGCGACACTGAAGCTTTCTTT | CASSVTGGDTEAFF
NA | TRBJ1-4 | 17 | TRBV5-6 | TRBD1 | TGTGCCAGCAGGCGGACAGGGGAAAGGGCAACTAATGAAAAACTGTTTTTT | CASRRTGERATNEKLFF
NA | TRBJ2-3 | 14 | TRBV28 | TRBD1 | TGTGCCAGCAGCCCGTCCCAGGGGGCAGATACGCAGTATTTT | CASSPSQGADTQYF
NA | TRBJ2-1 | 14 | TRBV9 | NA | TGTGCCAGCAGCGCCCGCAGCTCCTACAATGAGCAGTTCTTC | CASSARSSYNEQFF
few | TRBJ1-6 | 14 | TRBV6-5 | TRBD1 | TGTGCCAGCACCCCGGACAGGGTTAATTCACCCCTCCACTTT | CASTPDRVNSPLHF
NA | TRBJ2-1 | 15 | TRBV7-2 | TRBD2 | TGTGCCAGCAGCGTTAGCGGGGGGGCTCAGGATGAGCAGTTCTTC | CASSVSGGAQDEQFF
few | TRBJ2-3 | 13 | TRBV16 | NA | TGTGCCAGCAGCCCCGACCCCTCGGATACGCAGTATTTT | CASSPDPSDTQYF
NA | TRBJ2-5 | 15 | TRBV2 | NA | TGTGCCAGCAGTGAGAAGGAGGGCCCTGTCGGGACCCAGTACTTC | CASSEKEGPVGTQYF
NA | TRBJ2-7 | 14 | TRBV6-6 | NA | TGTGCCAGCAGGGGGGATCTACAGGGCTACGAGCAGTACTTC | CASRGDLQGYEQYF
NA | TRBJ2-1 | 13 | TRBV18 | NA | TGTGCCAGCTCCCCAGCCGCCGGCAATGAGCAGTTCTTC | CASSPAAGNEQFF
NA | TRBJ2-7 | 16 | TRBV4-2 | NA | TGTGCCAGCAGCTCCGCAACGCGACTGAGCTCCTACGAGCAGTACTTC | CASSSATRLSSYEQYF
NA | TRBJ2-7 | 14 | TRBV7-4 | NA | TGTGCCAGCAGCTTTACGGCGGAAAACTACGAGCAGTACTTC | CASSFTAENYEQYF
NA | TRBJ1-4 | 13 | TRBV7-2 | NA | TGTGCCAGCAGCCAGGGACCGGATGAAAAACTGTTTTTT | CASSQGPDEKLFF
NA | TRBJ2-3 | 16 | TRBV7-3 | TRBD2 | TGTGCCAGCAGCCCCGGTAGCGGGAGGGACACAGATACGCAGTATTTT | CASSPGSGRDTDTQYF
NA | TRBJ2-7 | 13 | TRBV21-1 | NA | TGTGCCAGCAGCAACGACTTCTCCTACGAGCAGTACTTC | CASSNDFSYEQYF
NA | TRBJ1-4 | 15 | TRBV18 | NA | TGTGCCAGCTCACCATGGGTCGGAGCGGAGGAGGAACTGTTTTTT | CASSPWVGAEEELFF
NA | TRBJ1-5 | 16 | TRBV19 | TRBD1 | TGTGCCAGTAGTACAAGACAGGGTGGTAGCAATCAGCCCCAGCATTTT | CASSTRQGGSNQPQHF
NA | TRBJ1-1 | 12 | TRBV7-9 | NA | TGTGCCAGCAGCTTAATGAACACTGAAGCTTTCTTT | CASSLMNTEAFF
NA | TRBJ2-7 | 14 | TRBV6-6 | TRBD1 | TGTGCCAGCAGGGACAGGGGTCAATCCTACGAGCAGTACTTC | CASRDRGQSYEQYF
few | TRBJ2-2 | 15 | TRBV9 | NA | TGTGCCAGCACCCGCCCGGGGCGAGGCACCGGGGAGCTGTTTTTT | CASTRPGRGTGELFF
NA | TRBJ2-2 | 19 | TRBV7-8 | TRBD2 | TGTGCCAGCAGCTTAGTCACGTTTTCTAGCGGGGAGGGGACCGGGGAGCTGTTTTTT | CASSLVTFSSGEGTGELFF